The following is a T cell receptor beta chain sequence with its context. Its specificity is unknown. The data belong to a study of CD8 T cell repertoires and HIV-1 epitope variants. Overall study results and limits: Of some ten antigen-specific beta clonotypes, six appeared to cross-react with escape variants.

V shed 4 bases and J 0 bases; nucleotides not matched to a gene: 9. Germline V gives CDR1 SGHRS, CDR2 YFSETQ. The length of the CDR3 is 17 residues. Profiling relied on immunoSEQ multiplex PCR, and the TCRdb table lists in-frame clones only, not all of them. The sample has 6,100 or so clones; roughly 73% are singletons. The clonotype comes from a male donor with HIV. The chain combines TRBV5-1 with TRBJ2-3; 9 positions agree with TRBD2. The material sequenced was cultured CD8+ T cells derived from PBMCs. This CDR3 is CASSPGVAGASTDTQYF. The CDR3 DNA reads TGCGCCAGCAGCCCCGGTGTAGCGGGAGCTAGCACAGATACGCAGTATTTT. The variable domain in full, with the rest retrieved from reference TRBV5-1 and TRBJ2-3, is KAGVTQTPRYLIKTRGQQVTLSCSPISGHRSVSWYQQTPGQGLQFLFEYFSETQRNKGNFPGRFSGRQFSNSRSEMNVSTLELGDSALYLCASSPGVAGASTDTQYFGPGTRLTVL.